The 4 T cell receptor beta chains presented below share a single source sample, sequenced in a study of shared clonotypes between healthy human individuals. Sequenced by immunoSEQ multiplex PCR; TCRdb stores in-frame clones only, minus some. The data contain 1,500,000 or so clones, roughly 96% of them seen just once; the ten biggest clones take up over 1%. Input material: naive CD4+ T cells sorted from blood. Subset noted: CD45RA+ positively selected. The receptor source for this set is a man between 25 and 39 years old in good health.

This chain connects TRBV7-9 to TRBJ2-7; 7 nucleotides agree with TRBD1. From germline, CDR1 is SEHNR and CDR2 FQNEAQ (reference sequence). The ends lost 6 bases at V and 8 bases at J; junction bases unmatched: 7. The CDR3 totals 12 residues. CDR3 region: CASRLTGAKQYF. The CDR3 DNA reads as TGTGCCAGCAGGCTTACAGGGGCGAAGCAGTACTTC.

The V call is TRBV7-9, the J call TRBJ1-3; a weak D match, TRBD1 (5 bases). The CDR3 sequence is 17 residues long. Per the germline V gene, CDR1 is SEHNR and CDR2 is FQNEAQ (reference sequence). The V end was cut by 7 bases, the J end by 1 base, with 20 bases between. This CDR3 is CASIKDREGLSGNTIYF. CDR3 DNA sequence: TGTGCCAGCATCAAAGACAGAGAGGGGCTGTCTGGAAACACCATATATTTT.

The chain combines TRBV29-1 with TRBJ2-1; D possibly uses TRBD1 or TRBD2 (5 bases each). Trimming cost V 7 bases and J 7 bases, with 8 bases left between them. Germline V gene sequence: CDR1 SQVTM, CDR2 ANQGSEA. The CDR3 is 10 residues long. CDR3 nucleotide sequence: TGCAGCGGAGGGGTAAATGAGCAGTTCTTC. It encodes CSGGVNEQFF.

The V gene is TRBV6-1, the J gene TRBJ2-4; D is uncertain. The CDR3 is 11 residues long. V dropped 0 bases and J dropped 15 bases, with 9 bases sitting between them. Germline CDR1 is MNHNS and CDR2 is SASEGT. CDR3 DNA: TGTGCCAGCAGTGAAGCATCGTGGGGGTACTTC. This sequence encodes CASSEASWGYF.